The sequence of this T cell receptor beta chain was determined in a study of T cell responses to AZD1222 COVID-19 vaccine. Germline CDR1 reads SGDLS; CDR2 reads YYNGEE. The CDR3 extends over 15 amino acids. Trimming shortened V by 3 bases and J by 2 bases, and 12 bases separated the two germline ends. The study's findings and limits: The donors showed a predominance of white British ancestry and of females, with possible underestimation of clonal diversity. Among spike-specific TCRs, nearly half reportedly target unmutated variant regions. No day 14 peak samples; only post-peak repertoires were characterized. Vaccine-related CD4 TCRs covered spike, predominating at 160-218 and 743-854.

Using immunoSEQ multiplex PCR, the repertoire was profiled, and TCRdb retains in-frame clones only, with some absent. The data show 84,000 or so clones, roughly 85% seen once. Comment on this clone: Its target is not known.

The gene calls are TRBV9 and TRBJ1-5; D is possibly TRBD1 (6 bases). This sample comprised peripheral blood, obtained on day 0 of AZD1222 vaccination. The source is an adult in good health. This chain's CDR3 is CASSAQGSGNQPQHF. Here the CDR3 DNA reads TGTGCCAGCAGCGCGCAGGGGTCGGGCAATCAGCCCCAGCATTTT.